Described below is a single T cell receptor beta chain sequence and its context. The antigen remains undetermined. Unstimulated Tregs (CD4+CD25+CD127-) and CD4+CD25- non-Tregs were sorted from PBMCs. Clones were read by immunoSEQ multiplex PCR, and TCRdb kept only the in-frame ones, dropping some. The sample yields about 68,000 clones, 84% seen once. Germline V gene sequence: CDR1 SGHRS, CDR2 YFSETQ. The CDR3 spans 16 residues. V was clipped by 8 bases and J by 0 bases, with 17 bases between them. The sample is drawn from a study of Tregs in tolerant kidney transplant recipients. Study-level points and caveats: Tregs expanded with activated donor B cells seemed most donor-specific. Biological reproducibility was not directly addressed in this study. Few patients were studied, so findings need validation in larger groups.

The sample consisted of CD4+ T cells from blood. The sequence derives from a human donor in good health. V is TRBV5-1 and J is TRBJ1-4, with D possibly being TRBD1 (5 bases). The CDR3 reads CASQAVGGTTNEKLFF. The CDR3 nucleotides read TGCGCCAGTCAAGCTGTGGGGGGAACAACTAATGAAAAACTGTTTTTT.